This is a list of T cell receptor beta chains from one sample in a study of T cells in localized non-small cell lung cancer. Only in-frame clones appear in the TCRdb table, and some are missing; sequencing was by immunoSEQ multiplex PCR. Of roughly 30,000 clones listed, 92% are singletons. This material consisted of peripheral blood mononuclear cells, taken before any cancer treatment. Receptor source: a woman aged 40-70 years with stage III lung adenocarcinoma. CDR3s include the opening cysteine and the closing phenylalanine or tryptophan. D genes are given only for firm matches. Clone size, where shown, is once, few, many, or a class for clones that have expanded.

clone_size d_call j_call v_call cdr3_length cdr3_nt cdr3_aa
NA NA TRBJ2-1 TRBV5-4 13 TGTGCCAGCAGCTTGATCCCAGACAATGAGCAGTTCTTC CASSLIPDNEQFF
once TRBD1 TRBJ1-1 TRBV5-1 15 TGCGCCAGCAGCTCACAGGGGGCGCCGAACACTGAAGCTTTCTTT CASSSQGAPNTEAFF
NA NA TRBJ2-1 TRBV5-4 10 TGTGCCAGCAGGACCAATGAGCAGTTCTTC CASRTNEQFF
few NA TRBJ1-5 TRBV19 14 TGTGCCAGTATCGCGTTTGGGAGCAATCAGCCCCAGCATTTT CASIAFGSNQPQHF
NA NA TRBJ1-1 TRBV27 15 TGTGCCAGCATTCCCCTCCGGGGGGCAAACACTGAAGCTTTCTTT CASIPLRGANTEAFF
NA NA TRBJ1-3 TRBV5-1 14 TGCGCCAGCAGCCAGAGGGGCGAGGGAAACACCATATATTTT CASSQRGEGNTIYF
NA TRBD2 TRBJ2-3 TRBV19 19 TGTGCCAGTAGTCGGAGGGGACTAGCGGGGGAAACTAGCACAGATACGCAGTATTTT CASSRRGLAGETSTDTQYF
NA NA TRBJ1-5 TRBV19 14 TGTGCCAGTAAGGGCGCCGATAGCAATCAGCCCCAGCATTTT CASKGADSNQPQHF
NA TRBD2 TRBJ2-3 TRBV14 15 TGTGCCAGCAGTTTTCTAGCGGGAGGGACGAATACGCAGTATTTT CASSFLAGGTNTQYF
NA NA TRBJ2-1 TRBV7-9 14 TGTGCCAGCAGCTTCTTGATCCCCTACAATGAGCAGTTCTTC CASSFLIPYNEQFF
NA NA TRBJ1-6 TRBV5-1 14 TGCGCCAGCAGCTTGAGTACCTGGGATTCACCCCTCCACTTT CASSLSTWDSPLHF
NA NA TRBJ2-7 TRBV28 13 TGTGCCAGCAGGCCCCCCCGGACCTACGAGCAGTACTTC CASRPPRTYEQYF
NA NA TRBJ1-6 TRBV6-6 15 TGTGCCAGCAACCTCGCGGCAGACTATAATTCACCCCTCCACTTT CASNLAADYNSPLHF
NA NA TRBJ1-6 TRBV27 17 TGTGCCAGCAGTCTCTTTGACATACGCTCCTATAATTCACCCCTCCACTTT CASSLFDIRSYNSPLHF
NA NA TRBJ1-2 TRBV6-5 14 TGTGCCAGCAGTGGGGCGAGGGGTGACTATGGCTACACCTTC CASSGARGDYGYTF
NA NA TRBJ2-5 TRBV2 13 TGTGCCAGCAGCCCAGGGTCATGGGAGACCCAGTACTTC CASSPGSWETQYF
NA NA TRBJ1-2 TRBV7-8 15 TGTGCCAGCAGCGGCCGGGACACAGCTAACTATGGCTACACCTTC CASSGRDTANYGYTF
NA TRBD2 TRBJ2-3 TRBV11-2 15 TGTGCCAGCAGCTTAGGCACTAGCGGGACGGATACGCAGTATTTT CASSLGTSGTDTQYF
NA NA TRBJ2-7 TRBV7-2 13 TGTGCCAGCAGCTTAGAGGCGGAGTACGAGCAGTACTTC CASSLEAEYEQYF
NA NA TRBJ2-1 TRBV6-5 13 TGTGCCAGCAGTTACTCGGCCGGGAATGAGCAGTTCTTC CASSYSAGNEQFF
NA TRBD2 TRBJ2-3 TRBV7-6 15 TGTGCCAGCAGCTACGGGACTAGCGGGAGCGGCGCGCAGTATTTT CASSYGTSGSGAQYF
NA NA TRBJ2-1 TRBV14 16 TGTGCCAGCAGCCAAGCAGGGAGCCTCTCCTACAATGAGCAGTTCTTC CASSQAGSLSYNEQFF